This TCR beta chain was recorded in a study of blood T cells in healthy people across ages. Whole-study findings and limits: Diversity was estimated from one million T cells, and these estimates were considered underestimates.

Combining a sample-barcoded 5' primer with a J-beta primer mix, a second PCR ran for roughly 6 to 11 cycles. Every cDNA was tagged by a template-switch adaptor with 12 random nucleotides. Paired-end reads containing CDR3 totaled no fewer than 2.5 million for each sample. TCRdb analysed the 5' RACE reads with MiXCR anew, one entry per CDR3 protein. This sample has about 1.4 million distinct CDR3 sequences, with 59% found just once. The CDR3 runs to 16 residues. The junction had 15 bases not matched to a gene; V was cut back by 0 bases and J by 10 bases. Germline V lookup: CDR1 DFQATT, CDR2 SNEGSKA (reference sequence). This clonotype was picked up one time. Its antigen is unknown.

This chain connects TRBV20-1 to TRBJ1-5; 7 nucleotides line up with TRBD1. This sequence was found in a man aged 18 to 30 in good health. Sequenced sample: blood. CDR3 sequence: CSAREPGGLSGHPQHF. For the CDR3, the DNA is TGCAGTGCTAGAGAGCCAGGGGGACTGTCAGGTCACCCCCAGCATTTT.